The 8 T cell receptor beta chains below were found in one sample sequenced in a study of cytomegalovirus exposure and HLA in healthy donors. The repertoire was sequenced with immunoSEQ multiplex PCR; TCRdb's copy has only in-frame clones and lacks some. The data show over 250,000 clones, about 85% seen once. Sequencing was performed on PBMCs. Receptors were obtained from a woman in her thirties in good health and CMV-seropositive.

This clone was observed once. The chain uses TRBV5-5 and TRBJ2-3; D ambiguous. CDR1 is SGHKS and CDR2 is YYEKEE in the germline V gene (reference sequence). The germline V and J ends were trimmed by 1 base and 6 bases, with 6 bases remaining between them. The CDR3 consists of 12 residues. The CDR3 nucleotides are TGTGCCAGCAGCTTGAAAGTGGATACGCAGTATTTT. It translates to CASSLKVDTQYF.

The chain joins TRBV9 to TRBJ1-3, with 8 nucleotides matching TRBD1. The V gene's germline CDR1 is SGDLS and CDR2 YYNGEE. The length of the CDR3 is 16 residues. V lost 1 base and J lost 1; bases outside the gene matches: 4. The CDR3 region is CASSVTGGASGNTIYF. The CDR3 nucleotides read TGTGCCAGCAGCGTAACAGGGGGGGCTTCTGGAAACACCATATATTTT.

The V gene is TRBV2, the J gene TRBJ2-3; D is tentatively TRBD1 or TRBD2 (5 bases each). The V and J ends lost 8 bases and 3 bases respectively, with 12 bases between them. Germline lookup yields CDR1 SNHLY and CDR2 FYNNEI. The CDR3 contains 13 residues. CDR3 protein: CASDGRETDTQYF. CDR3 DNA: TGTGCCAGCGATGGCAGGGAGACAGATACGCAGTATTTT.

This clone showed up just once. The V gene is TRBV19, the J gene TRBJ2-7, with D possibly TRBD1 on 6 matching bases. CDR1 is LNHDA, CDR2 SQIVND, per germline (reference sequence). The V end was cut by 1 base, the J end by 3 bases, with 13 bases between. CDR3 length: 15 amino acids. CDR3 amino acids: CASSIVGAGDYEQYF. The CDR3 nucleotides are TGTGCCAGTAGTATAGTCGGGGCAGGGGACTACGAGCAGTACTTC.

This clone appeared once. The chain recombines TRBV6-5 with TRBJ1-4, with a possible D match to TRBD1 (5 bases). The V end lost 6 bases, the J end lost 6 bases, and 17 bases lay between the germline ends. The CDR3 runs to 15 residues. Germline CDR1 reads MNHEY; CDR2 reads SVGAGI. CDR3 protein: CASSPPGGVYEKLFF. CDR3 sequence (DNA): TGTGCCAGCAGCCCACCGGGGGGTGTCTATGAAAAACTGTTTTTT.

The J gene is TRBJ1-5, the V gene TRBV5-6, with D maybe TRBD1 (5 bases). The germline gives CDR1 SGHDT, CDR2 YYEEEE. The CDR3 contains 16 residues. The ends were cut back, 0 bases at V and 3 bases at J, with 13 bases in the middle. CDR3 DNA: TGTGCCAGCAGCTTGGGCCAGGGTAGTGACAATCAGCCCCAGCATTTT. This encodes CASSLGQGSDNQPQHF.

The J gene is TRBJ1-1, the V gene TRBV6-1; maybe TRBD1 (5 bases). Germline values: CDR1 MNHNS, CDR2 SASEGT. V lost 7 bases, J lost 0 bases, and 9 bases lay in between. This CDR3 has 13 residues. CDR3 region: CASIGGMNTEAFF. DNA for the CDR3: TGTGCCAGCATTGGGGGAATGAACACTGAAGCTTTCTTT.

CDR3 nucleotide sequence: TGTGCCACCAGCAGAGATGGGGATATCGGGGAGCTGTTTTTT. Its translation is CATSRDGDIGELFF. The chain uses TRBV15 and TRBJ2-2; no clear D. Germline CDR1 reads LNHNV; CDR2 reads YYDKDF (reference sequence). The CDR3 loop spans 14 amino acids. Trimming shortened V by 0 bases and J by 7 bases, and 9 bases separated the two germline ends.